These 5 T cell receptor beta chains originate from one sample sequenced in a study of T cell changes during pregnancy in multiple sclerosis. Using immunoSEQ multiplex PCR, the repertoire was profiled, and TCRdb retains in-frame clones only, with some absent. Of about 77,000 clones listed, more than 85% are singletons. The starting material was peripheral blood, obtained after pregnancy. Receptors were obtained from a female donor in good health, enrolled as a control in a pregnancy study.

The chain has TRBV28 and TRBJ2-5; a possible D gene is TRBD2 (7 bases). Deletions cut 4 bases from V and 5 bases from J, with 20 bases between. Germline assignment: CDR1 MDHEN and CDR2 SYDVKM. This CDR3 spans 16 amino acids. For the CDR3, the DNA is TGTGCCAGCAGTTCCCAGGGGAGGGGCCGAGGGGAGACCCAGTACTTC. Translated: CASSSQGRGRGETQYF.

The rearrangement links TRBV6-1 to TRBJ2-7; 7 bases line up with TRBD1. J lost 1 base, V lost 2 bases, and 2 bases had no gene match. The CDR3 is 14 amino acids. Germline V gene lookup returns CDR1 MNHNS and CDR2 SASEGT. CDR3 residues: CASSELTGSYEQYF. For the CDR3, the DNA is TGTGCCAGCAGTGAATTGACAGGGTCCTACGAGCAGTACTTC.

This clone was observed once. The chain is built from TRBV7-6 and TRBJ2-2; weak D call: TRBD1 (5 bases). Germline V gives CDR1 SGHVS, CDR2 FNYEAQ. V gave up 5 bases and J gave up 0 bases, with 10 bases separating them. This CDR3 is 15 amino acids long. CDR3 in amino acids: CASSADRTNTGELFF. CDR3 DNA: TGTGCCAGCAGCGCCGACAGAACGAACACCGGGGAGCTGTTTTTT.

This clone was recorded only once. The chain links TRBV5-1 to TRBJ2-3; D may be TRBD1 (7 bases). Germline-derived CDR1 and CDR2 are SGHRS and YFSETQ. CDR3 length equals 16 residues. Trimming cost V 2 bases and J 4 bases, with 17 bases left between them. The CDR3 protein is CASSFSQGGRSDTQYF. The CDR3 DNA is TGCGCCAGCAGCTTCAGTCAGGGGGGCCGTTCAGATACGCAGTATTTT.

The count of this clone is one. This chain links TRBV7-2 with TRBJ2-1, with 9 bases that match TRBD2. V was clipped by 1 base and J by 3 bases; unmatched bases: 4. The length of the CDR3 is 16 residues. Germline CDR1 and CDR2: SGHTA and FQGNSA. CDR3 sequence (DNA): TGTGCCAGCAGCTTAGGAGCGGGAGGACACTACAATGAGCAGTTCTTC. Its protein product is CASSLGAGGHYNEQFF.